This T cell receptor beta chain came from a study of T cells in Graves' hyperthyroidism and ophthalmopathy. Amplified regions were TCR beta CDR3 sequences from RNA transcripts. First-round RT-PCR with HTBI primers amplified the TCR CDR3 region. TCRdb re-analysed the multiplex PCR reads in MiXCR, keeping a single row per CDR3 protein. The sample carries hundreds of thousands of distinct CDR3 sequences, 11% to 15% recorded once. The CDR3 consists of 13 residues. Looked up from germline, CDR1 is MNHNS and CDR2 is SASEGT. The V end lost 5 bases, the J end lost 7 bases, and 11 bases lay between the germline ends. This clonotype showed up many times.

J is TRBJ2-2 and V is TRBV6-1, with D tentatively TRBD1 (6 bases). The material sequenced was blood. This sequence was found in a young woman with Graves' hyperthyroidism. The CDR3 coding sequence is TGTGCCAGCAGTCAAGAGGGGGACGGGGAGCTGTTTTTT. It encodes CASSQEGDGELFF.